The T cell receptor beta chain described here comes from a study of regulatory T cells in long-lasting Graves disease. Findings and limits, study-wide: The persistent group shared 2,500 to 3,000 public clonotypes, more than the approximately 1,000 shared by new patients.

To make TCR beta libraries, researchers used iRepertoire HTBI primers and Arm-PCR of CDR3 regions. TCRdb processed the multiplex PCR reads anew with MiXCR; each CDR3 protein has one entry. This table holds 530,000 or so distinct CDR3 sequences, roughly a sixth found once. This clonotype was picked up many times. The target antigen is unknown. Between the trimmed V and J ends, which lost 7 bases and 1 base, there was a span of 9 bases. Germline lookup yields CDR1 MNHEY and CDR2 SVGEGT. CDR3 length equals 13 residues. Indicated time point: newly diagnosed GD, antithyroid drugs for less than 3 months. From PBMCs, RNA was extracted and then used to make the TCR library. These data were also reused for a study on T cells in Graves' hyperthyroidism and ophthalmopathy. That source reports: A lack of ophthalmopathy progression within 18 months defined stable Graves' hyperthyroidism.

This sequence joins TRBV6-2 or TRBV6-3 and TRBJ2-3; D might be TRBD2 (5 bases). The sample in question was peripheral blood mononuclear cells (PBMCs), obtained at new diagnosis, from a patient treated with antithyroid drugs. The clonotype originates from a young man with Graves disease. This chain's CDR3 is CASTRRGTDTQYF. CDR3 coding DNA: TGTGCCAGCACACGGCGGGGCACAGATACGCAGTATTTT.